The present T cell receptor beta chain was sequenced within a study of T cell changes during pregnancy in multiple sclerosis (dated by TCRdb to between 2018 and 2021). A note on the overall study: In women with multiple sclerosis, the researchers looked at how the T cell repertoire shifted as pregnancy progressed.

On this clone: Its antigen remains unidentified. No base quality information exists; no much larger clone differs at one position.

The method was the immunoSEQ multiplex PCR assay. TCRdb stores this immuneACCESS table with in-frame sequences only. Part of the clones is absent; in the studies checked, under half of the shortfall reflects unresolved V genes, and no reason is known for the rest. For this sample there are some 120,000 clones; 90% to 96% appear just once. The top ten clones comprise 0.44% of the sample. CDR1 and CDR2, looked up from the germline V gene, are KGHSH and LQKENI. The CDR3 starts with the cysteine, ends with the phenylalanine, and has 13 residues. The DNA shown is the 39-base CDR3, in frame from base 1. Cut back by 3 bases and 1 base, the V and J ends lie 6 bases apart.

Sequences were derived from peripheral blood, sampled after pregnancy. The sequence links TRBV18 to TRBJ1-1; no D gene is confidently identified. The receptor was isolated from a female donor with multiple sclerosis, enrolled in a pregnancy study. CDR3 sequence: CASSPAENTEAFF. DNA sequence: TGTGCCAGCTCACCGGCAGAGAACACTGAAGCTTTCTTT.